The subject of this entry is one TCR beta chain. Its antigen is currently unknown. The junction does not match germline at one end; this may be a read error. PCR used 60 Vbeta primers and 13 Jbeta primers. The data were produced by immunoSEQ multiplex PCR, yet TCRdb's version contains in-frame clones alone and is incomplete. The listing records under 250,000 clones. The data originate from a study of cytomegalovirus exposure and HLA in healthy donors. Overall study findings and caveats: Further analysis, carried out later, found HLA-associated TCR beta chains more clonally expanded than equally common other chains. Later genetic work tied a missense DCLRE1C variant to beta-chain V and J trimming. Researchers catalogued about 150 TCR beta chains as cytomegalovirus-associated.

The CDR3 loop spans 17 amino acids. The germline gives CDR1 KGHSH, CDR2 LQKENI. Input material: PBMCs. This sequence was found in a girl under 10 years old in good health and CMV-seropositive. The rearrangement links TRBV18 to TRBJ1-5; D unresolved. The CDR3 sequence: CASPPGYGIGSNQPQHF. The CDR3 DNA reads TGTGCCAGCCCACCAGGTTACGGGATAGGGAGCAATCAGCCCCAGCATTTT.